These 17 T cell receptor beta chains share one sample of origin, sequenced in a study of Graves' ophthalmopathy and Graves' hyperthyroidism (dated by TCRdb to 2016 to 2019). Instrument on record: Illumina HiSeq 2000. For repertoire sequencing, the TCR beta CDR3 regions were amplified from RNA transcripts. The first round of RT-PCR was done with HTBI primers and the Qiagen OneStep RT-PCR kit, and was followed by a second round of multiplex PCR, then size selection and purification. TCRdb trimmed public reads at Q25 via fastp, called clones via MiXCR and kept in-frame beta chains. Rows matching on CDR3 protein sequence are summarized as one entry with the most common DNA and genes. Recorded for this sample are 400,000 to 450,000 distinct CDR3 sequences; 20% to 25% of them occurred a single time. Clones ranked in the top ten supply more than 2.5% of the sample. Sequenced material: peripheral blood. These receptors originate from a woman under 30 with stable Graves' hyperthyroidism. Donor details come from another sample of the same person, matched by shared clones.

This clonotype was found many times. The chain recombines TRBV20-1 with TRBJ2-7, with 8 bases matching TRBD1. The CDR3 extends over 14 amino acids. The V gene end was trimmed by 8 bases and the J gene end by 0 bases; junction bases not matched to a gene: 9. The V gene's germline CDR1 is DFQATT and CDR2 SNEGSKA (reference sequence). As DNA, the CDR3 is TGCAGTACCTCCGGGACAGGTAACTCCTACGAGCAGTACTTC. This sequence encodes CSTSGTGNSYEQYF.

This clonotype has ten or more counts. The rearrangement joins TRBV27 to TRBJ1-1, with 7 bases fitting TRBD1. CDR3 size: 13 residues. Germline CDR1 is MNHEY and CDR2 is SMNVEV (reference sequence). V shed 9 bases and J 3 bases; nucleotides not matched to a gene: 7. Written as DNA, the CDR3 is TGTGCCAGGGAGAATCAGGGGGACACTGAAGCTTTCTTT. Residues: CARENQGDTEAFF.

This clonotype was recorded many times. This rearrangement joins TRBV19 to TRBJ1-5, with 10 bases matching TRBD1. The CDR3 runs to 19 residues. From germline, CDR1 is LNHDA and CDR2 SQIVND (reference sequence). V lost 10 bases to trimming and J lost 1 base; unmatched junction nucleotides: 19. CDR3 region: CATGGGRDRGHGSNQPQHF. The DNA of the CDR3 is TGTGCCACGGGGGGAGGTCGGGACAGGGGACACGGGAGCAATCAGCCCCAGCATTTT.

This clonotype was seen more than once but under ten times. At one of its ends the junction is not consistent with the germline gene, which may arise from a read error. The V and J genes are TRBV7-2 and TRBJ2-2; D may be TRBD2 (7 bases). The CDR3 consists of 14 residues. Germline V gene lookup returns CDR1 SGHTA and CDR2 FQGNSA. The CDR3 coding sequence is TGTGCCAGCAGCTTAGGGGGGGGCACCGGGGAGCTGTGTTTT. Protein product: CASSLGGGTGELCF.

This clonotype was counted ten times or more. This chain joins TRBV6-1 and TRBJ1-5, with a tentative D call TRBD1 (6 bases). V lost 7 bases, J lost 9 bases, and 22 bases lay in between. Germline loops: CDR1 MNHNS, CDR2 SASEGT. The CDR3 covers 15 residues. The CDR3 sequence is CASTGGPEGGRPQHF. CDR3 sequence (DNA): TGTGCCAGCACTGGGGGCCCGGAGGGGGGACGGCCCCAGCATTTT.

This clonotype was seen repeatedly, ten times or more. The V call is TRBV6-2 or TRBV6-3, the J call TRBJ2-2, with D tentatively TRBD2 (6 bases). The CDR3 has 16 amino acids. Deletions cut 2 bases from V and 0 bases from J, with 10 bases between. The V gene's germline CDR1 is MNHEY and CDR2 SVGEGT. This chain's CDR3 is CASSYASAANTGELFF. The CDR3 region has the DNA TGTGCCAGCAGTTACGCTAGCGCTGCGAACACCGGGGAGCTGTTTTTT.

This clonotype was counted at least ten times. V and J are TRBV12-3 or TRBV12-4 and TRBJ2-7; TRBD1 is a possible D gene (6 bases). With 4 bases removed from V and 3 bases from J, the gap between germline ends came to 16 bases. There are 15 residues in the CDR3. The CDR3 coding sequence is TGTGCCAGCAGTTACAGGGTTCGGGGTTACTACGAGCAGTACTTC. It specifies CASSYRVRGYYEQYF.

This clonotype was picked up a small number of times. The chain is built from TRBV11-2 and TRBJ2-5; D ambiguous. The CDR3 has 14 amino acids. V was clipped by 3 bases and J by 5 bases, with 13 bases between them. Per germline, CDR1 SGHAT and CDR2 FQNNGV. The CDR3 DNA is TGTGCCAGCAGCTTGGGCGGTAGTCTGGAGACCCAGTACTTC. Translation gives CASSLGGSLETQYF.

Concerning this clonotype: It may be a read error: a sequence one base away is much more abundant. The chain combines TRBV20-1 with TRBJ2-7; TRBD2 might be the D (5 bases). Germline assignment: CDR1 DFQATT and CDR2 SNEGSKA (reference sequence). The CDR3 extends over 14 amino acids. V was trimmed by 1 base and J by 0 bases, leaving 10 bases between them. CDR3 nucleotides: TGCAGTGCTAGAGTAGGAGGCTGCTCCTACGAGCAGTACGTC. Translated, it gives CSARVGGCSYEQYV.

This clonotype has at least ten counts. The chain has TRBV12-3 or TRBV12-4 and TRBJ2-7; tentatively, D is TRBD1 (6 bases). V lost 4 bases, J lost 7 bases, and 14 bases lay in between. The CDR3 is 13 amino acids. This CDR3 reads CASSSYRVREQYF. CDR3 in DNA: TGTGCCAGCAGTTCCTACAGGGTTAGAGAGCAGTACTTC.

This clonotype came up many times. The CDR3 coding sequence is TGTGCCAGCAGTGGACAACACCCTAGCAATCAGCCCCAGCATTTT. Translation gives CASSGQHPSNQPQHF. The V gene is TRBV2, the J gene TRBJ1-5, with D hard to call. CDR1 and CDR2 (germline): SNHLY, FYNNEI. CDR3 size: 15 residues. V was shortened by 4 bases and J by 0 bases, with 10 bases between the two germline ends.

This chain uses TRBV5-1 with TRBJ1-1, with D unclear. This CDR3 is built from 14 residues. Trimming removed 2 bases from V and 4 bases from J, with 12 bases in between. The germline V gene encodes CDR1 SGHRS and CDR2 YFSETQ. CDR3 sequence (DNA): TGCGCCAGCAGCTTCCCGGGAGAATCCACTGAAGCTTTCTTT. Translating it yields CASSFPGESTEAFF.

This clonotype occurred many times. The chain employs TRBV5-1 and TRBJ1-1; D is uncertain. The CDR3 contains 17 residues. V shed 0 bases and J shed 0 bases, with 15 bases lying between them. Germline V lookup: CDR1 SGHRS, CDR2 YFSETQ. The DNA of the CDR3 is TGCGCCAGCAGCTTGGAGGTAAAAGGGAGCATGAACACTGAAGCTTTCTTT. Its protein product is CASSLEVKGSMNTEAFF.

This clonotype came up many times. The rearrangement links TRBV6-2 or TRBV6-3 to TRBJ2-7; no reliable D call. The CDR3 loop spans 14 amino acids. From germline, CDR1 is MNHEY and CDR2 SVGEGT. Trimming pared 5 bases from V and 0 bases from J, leaving 11 bases between. The CDR3 sequence is CASSVDPSSYEQYF. The CDR3 DNA reads as TGTGCCAGCAGTGTCGACCCTAGCTCCTACGAGCAGTACTTC.

This clonotype was found many times. The rearrangement links TRBV11-2 to TRBJ2-7; D is possibly TRBD1 (6 bases). V was trimmed by 5 bases and J by 4 bases, leaving 21 bases between them. Germline values: CDR1 SGHAT, CDR2 FQNNGV. The CDR3 covers 16 residues. Written as DNA, the CDR3 is TGTGCCAGCAGCACCCCTGGGACACCCAAGGAATACGAGCAGTACTTC. Its protein is CASSTPGTPKEYEQYF.

This clonotype has at least ten counts. The chain joins TRBV30 to TRBJ1-1; possibly TRBD1 for D (6 bases). The CDR3 runs 16 residues. The V end lost 4 bases, the J end lost 2 bases, and 20 bases lay between the germline ends. CDR1 is GTSNPN and CDR2 is SVGIG in the germline V gene (reference sequence). The CDR3 here is CAWTEGLPGANTEAFF. The CDR3 bases are TGTGCCTGGACGGAGGGGCTCCCAGGGGCAAACACTGAAGCTTTCTTT.

Ten or more counts support this clonotype. This chain connects TRBV5-1 to TRBJ2-7; TRBD1 is a possible D gene (6 bases). Per germline, CDR1 SGHRS and CDR2 YFSETQ. CDR3 size: 14 residues. Between the trimmed V and J ends, which lost 0 bases and 6 bases, there was a span of 13 bases. CDR3 amino acids: CASSLAVGAGEQYF. CDR3 bases: TGCGCCAGCAGCTTGGCTGTGGGGGCGGGCGAGCAGTACTTC.